This T cell receptor (beta chain) derives from a study of T-cell reconstitution after alpha-beta-depleted transplantation in children. With respect to this clonotype: Its antigen is unknown.

Unique molecular identifiers were used in preparing the TCRbeta library. In TCRdb, the PCR reads were re-called with MiXCR into one record per CDR3 protein. The data contain around 600,000 distinct CDR3 sequences, around 23% of them seen just once; the ten biggest clones take up 13% to 15%. This CDR3 is built from 15 residues. Trimming shortened V by 0 bases and J by 7 bases, and 10 bases separated the two germline ends. CDR1 is SGHDN, CDR2 FVKESK, per germline. General study points: The authors attributed T-cell counts and diversity one year after transplant mostly to newly produced T cells. Where alpha-beta T cells came from about two months after transplant was reportedly several hundred expanded graft clones. Surviving recipient T cells and thymic progenitors accounted for the high day-60 TCRbeta diversity observed in some patients.

The rearrangement uses TRBV14 and TRBJ1-6; D is uncertain. This receptor was taken from a boy in the first two years of life who had a stem cell transplant for acute myeloid leukemia, so the T cells may come from the graft donor. This specimen was PBMCs, mostly from graft donor cells, taken 360 days after TCRalphabeta/CD19-depleted stem cell transplant. The CDR3 nucleotides are TGTGCCAGCAGCCAAGATCAAAGACGGAATTCACCCCTCCACTTT. This encodes CASSQDQRRNSPLHF.